This record concerns one T cell receptor beta chain sequence. Its antigen is not yet known. No base qualities exist here, and no much larger clone lies one base off it. Each collaborating institution followed its own protocols to collect whole blood in K2EDTA tubes. For TCRbeta analysis, collaborators shipped samples as frozen whole blood, isolated PBMCs, or DNA extracted from either of those sample types. The germline V gene provides CDR1 KGHSH and CDR2 LQKENI. V and J lose 1 base and 8 bases, and a span of 23 bases separates them. Including cysteine and phenylalanine, the CDR3 has 17 amino acids. Left in the record is the CDR3 DNA by itself, 51 bases read in frame from the first base. This entry is derived from a study of blood T cell repertoires in COVID-19 (dated by TCRdb to about 2020). Some background on the complete study: Samples covering the acute and convalescent phases of COVID-19 were provided by collaborators in the United States, Italy and Spain. The dataset comprised deeply sampled blood TCRbeta repertoires from subjects exposed to, actively infected with, or recovered from COVID-19. The samples were drawn from the first 160 participants of the ongoing ImmuneRACE study and from 1,254 subjects provided by 6 global collaborators. The sample metadata nearly always contained a de-identified subject ID, COVID-19 status, age in years and sex. The prospective study material was composed of cDNA or gDNA derived from T cells, B-cell-depleted T cells, or PBMCs. Where HLA class I and class II types were available, the types were taken from metadata supplied by the sample provider, not from assay-based typing. The repertoires were released in a freely available public database meant as a resource for research on the immune response to SARS-CoV-2. The study at large found these results: Clinical and demographic metadata were provided uncurated, with the amount varying by source and participant.

The immunoSEQ Assay, a bias-controlled multiplex PCR, was used to amplify TCRbeta CDR3 regions from genomic DNA. Per the authors' processing: The number of nucleated cells in each sample was estimated by amplification of reference gene primers within the assay. To quantify the absolute abundance of each unique TCRbeta CDR3 rearrangement, sequence reads were collapsed and filtered. For each sample, productive Simpson clonality was calculated as the square root of Simpson's diversity index across productive rearrangements. In its TCRdb copy, this immuneACCESS table keeps in-frame sequences only and misses some clones. Where compared with another copy, unresolved V genes explain less than half of these, and the others have no known cause. The V and J calls and the clone size are those of that table, but D and trimming were determined from the DNA. The sample table lists approximately 200,000 clones, about 90% of them with a count of one. In total, the top ten clones hold about 2% of the sample.

The source of this sequence is a man aged 35-49 years with active or convalescent COVID-19. The sequenced sample was peripheral blood. The receptor chain draws on TRBV18 and TRBJ1-2; no D segment can be confidently identified. This receptor has the CDR3 CASSPLLAGTGSGGYTF. DNA sequence: TGTGCCAGCTCACCACTTTTGGCGGGAACCGGGTCCGGGGGCTACACCTTC.